These 5 T cell receptor beta chains share one sample of origin, sequenced in a study of T cell repertoires in cytomegalovirus infection. From the reads, TCRdb called clonotypes with MiXCR, one entry per CDR3 protein. This table holds some 100,000 distinct CDR3 sequences, about 25% found once. Sequenced: CD8+ T cells from PBMCs. The receptors derive from a human donor in good health (CMV status not recorded). Some clones in this sample may be carry-over from other donors' samples.

This clonotype has ten or more counts. This chain joins TRBV7-9 and TRBJ2-7; D might be TRBD1 (8 bases). Trimming shortened V by 6 bases and J by 0 bases, and 15 bases separated the two germline ends. CDR1 SEHNR and CDR2 FQNEAQ come from the germline V gene (reference sequence). The CDR3 covers 15 residues. The DNA of the CDR3 is TGTGCCAGCAGTCCACAGGGGGGGAGCTCCTACGAGCAGTACTTC. Translation: CASSPQGGSSYEQYF.

The chain recombines TRBV27 with TRBJ2-7, with TRBD2 matching over 8 bases. V trimming: 8 bases; J trimming: 7 bases; junction bases outside the gene matches: 7. The length of the CDR3 is 12 residues. Germline V gene sequence: CDR1 MNHEY, CDR2 SMNVEV (reference sequence). CDR3 sequence reads: CASGRGGREQYF. Written as DNA, the CDR3 is TGTGCCAGCGGTCGGGGGGGCCGGGAGCAGTACTTC.

This clonotype was seen a handful of times. This sequence joins TRBV5-1 and TRBJ2-1; D not resolved. CDR1 is SGHRS, CDR2 YFSETQ, per germline. Trimming removed 3 bases at V and 7 bases at J, with 8 bases between. The CDR3 covers 12 residues. This CDR3 reads CASSSQSNEQFF. The CDR3 DNA reads as TGCGCCAGCAGCTCTCAGAGTAATGAGCAGTTCTTC.

At least ten counts were recorded for this clonotype. The chain links TRBV7-6 to TRBJ1-5, with 7 nucleotides matching TRBD1. The CDR3 contains 17 residues. Germline values: CDR1 SGHVS, CDR2 FNYEAQ. J lost 4 bases, V lost 2 bases, and 11 bases had no gene match. CDR3 amino acids: CASSLRREPTGNQPQHF. CDR3 nucleotide sequence: TGTGCCAGCAGCTTACGACGGGAGCCGACAGGGAATCAGCCCCAGCATTTT.

The chain employs TRBV10-3 and TRBJ2-1; no clear D. Germline V gene lookup returns CDR1 ENHRY and CDR2 SYGVKD. V shed 0 bases and J shed 0 bases, with 15 bases lying between them. CDR3 length equals 18 residues. The CDR3 DNA follows: TGTGCCATCAGTGAGTCGCTTAGTGTTAAGAGCTCCTACAATGAGCAGTTCTTC. Translated: CAISESLSVKSSYNEQFF.